What follows is one T cell receptor (beta chain) and its context. Its antigen is undetermined. PCR involved 60 Vbeta and 13 Jbeta primers. Original data processing: Per a later analysis, the number of unique TCR beta chains was 75 million to 90 million, of which around 10 million were shared. Measured with immunoSEQ multiplex PCR; TCRdb has only the in-frame clones, and not every one. D and trimming were read from the DNA, whereas the V and J calls and clone size are those reported in that table. Among 120,000 to 150,000 clones listed, about 85% were seen once. The sample originates from a study of cytomegalovirus exposure and HLA in healthy donors. General study findings and limits: Most of the TCR beta V segments (in an earlier analysis) were productive either about 90% or about 30% of the time. The likely origin of a cluster of highly shared sequence variants was a sequencing artifact.

Per germline, CDR1 LNHDA and CDR2 SQIVND (reference sequence). The CDR3 sequence is 17 residues long. After removal of 5 bases from V and 0 bases from J, the junction contained 8 bases not matched to a gene. Sampled while nominally healthy, donors likely had unrecorded immune exposures. The receptor was derived from a boy aged 2 to 9 in good health and CMV-seronegative. V and J are TRBV19 and TRBJ1-5, with 9 bases fitting TRBD1. The material sequenced was PBMCs. The CDR3 DNA reads TGTGCCAGTAGTCGACCCGGGGACAGGGATAGCAATCAGCCCCAGCATTTT. This translates into CASSRPGDRDSNQPQHF.